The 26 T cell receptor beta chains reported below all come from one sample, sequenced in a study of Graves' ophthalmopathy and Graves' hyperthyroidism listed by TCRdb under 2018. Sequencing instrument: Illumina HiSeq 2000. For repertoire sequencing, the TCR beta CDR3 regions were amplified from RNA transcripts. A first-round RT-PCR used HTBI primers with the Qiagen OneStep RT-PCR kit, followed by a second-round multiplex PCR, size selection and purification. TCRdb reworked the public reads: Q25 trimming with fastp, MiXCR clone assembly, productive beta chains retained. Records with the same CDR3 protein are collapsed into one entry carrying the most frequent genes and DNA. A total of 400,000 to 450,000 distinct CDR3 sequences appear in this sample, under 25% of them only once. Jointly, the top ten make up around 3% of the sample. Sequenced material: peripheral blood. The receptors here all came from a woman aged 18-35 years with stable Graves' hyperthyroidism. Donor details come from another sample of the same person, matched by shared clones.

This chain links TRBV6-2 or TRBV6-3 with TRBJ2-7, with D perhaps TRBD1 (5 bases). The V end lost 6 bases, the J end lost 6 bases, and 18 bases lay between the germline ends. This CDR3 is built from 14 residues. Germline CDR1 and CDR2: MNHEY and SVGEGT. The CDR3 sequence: CASSLGSWGSEQYF. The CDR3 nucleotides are TGTGCCAGCAGCTTGGGCTCTTGGGGCAGCGAGCAGTACTTC.

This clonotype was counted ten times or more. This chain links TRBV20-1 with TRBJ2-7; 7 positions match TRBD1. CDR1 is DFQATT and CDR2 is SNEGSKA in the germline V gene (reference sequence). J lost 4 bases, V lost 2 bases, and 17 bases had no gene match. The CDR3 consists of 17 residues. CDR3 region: CSARTYGIGTDPYEQYF. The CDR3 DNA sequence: TGCAGTGCTAGAACCTACGGGATCGGGACAGATCCTTACGAGCAGTACTTC.

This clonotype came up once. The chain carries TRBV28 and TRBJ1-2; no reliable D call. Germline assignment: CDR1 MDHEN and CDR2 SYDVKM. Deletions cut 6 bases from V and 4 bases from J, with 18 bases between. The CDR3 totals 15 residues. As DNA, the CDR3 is TGTGCCAGCAGCCTAGATGAGGGCTGGAGCTATGGCTACACCTTC. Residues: CASSLDEGWSYGYTF.

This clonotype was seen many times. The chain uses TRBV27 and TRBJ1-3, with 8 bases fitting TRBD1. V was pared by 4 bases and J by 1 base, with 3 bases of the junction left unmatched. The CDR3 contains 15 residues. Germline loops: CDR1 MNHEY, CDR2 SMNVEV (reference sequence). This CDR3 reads CASSSDRGSGNTIYF. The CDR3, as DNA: TGTGCCAGCAGTTCCGACAGGGGATCTGGAAACACCATATATTTT.

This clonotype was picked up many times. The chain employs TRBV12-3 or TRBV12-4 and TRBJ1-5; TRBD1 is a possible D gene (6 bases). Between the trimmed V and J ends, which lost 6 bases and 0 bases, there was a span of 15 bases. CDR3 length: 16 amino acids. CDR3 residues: CASSLYREGSNQPQHF. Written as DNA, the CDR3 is TGTGCCAGCAGCCTCTACAGGGAAGGTAGCAATCAGCCCCAGCATTTT.

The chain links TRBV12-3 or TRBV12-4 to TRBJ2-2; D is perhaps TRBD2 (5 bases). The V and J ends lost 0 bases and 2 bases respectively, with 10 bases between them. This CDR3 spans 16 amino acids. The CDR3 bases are TGTGCCAGCAGTTTAGCTTACGGGGAAAACACCGGGGAGCTGTTTTTT. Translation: CASSLAYGENTGELFF.

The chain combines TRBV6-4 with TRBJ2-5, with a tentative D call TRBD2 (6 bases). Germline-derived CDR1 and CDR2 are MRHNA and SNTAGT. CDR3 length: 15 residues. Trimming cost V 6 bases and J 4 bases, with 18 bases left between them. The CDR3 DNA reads TGTGCCAGCAGCGATCCGGGACTGGAGCGAGAGACCCAGTACTTC. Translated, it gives CASSDPGLERETQYF.

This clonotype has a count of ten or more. The CDR3 region has the DNA TGCAGCGTTGAAACTAGTTTGGGGCAAGAGACCCAGTACTTC. It encodes CSVETSLGQETQYF. The genes are TRBV29-1 and TRBJ2-5, with D tentatively TRBD2 (5 bases). The CDR3 loop spans 14 amino acids. V lost 2 bases, J lost 2 bases, and 12 bases lay in between. CDR1 and CDR2 from the germline V gene are SQVTM and ANQGSEA.

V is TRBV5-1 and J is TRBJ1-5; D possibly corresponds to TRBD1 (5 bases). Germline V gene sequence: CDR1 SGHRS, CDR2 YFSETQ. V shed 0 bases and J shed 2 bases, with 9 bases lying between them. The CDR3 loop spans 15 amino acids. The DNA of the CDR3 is TGCGCCAGCAGCTTGGCGGGGGACGGCAATCAGCCCCAGCATTTT. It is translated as CASSLAGDGNQPQHF.

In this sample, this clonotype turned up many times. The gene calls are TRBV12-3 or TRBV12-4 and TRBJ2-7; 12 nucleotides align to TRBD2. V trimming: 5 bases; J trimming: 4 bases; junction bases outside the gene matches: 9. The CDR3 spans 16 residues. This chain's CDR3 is CASSPATSGRTYEQYF. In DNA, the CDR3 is TGTGCCAGCAGTCCCGCTACTAGCGGGAGGACATACGAGCAGTACTTC.

The CDR3 coding sequence is TGCGCCAGCAGCCAGGAGGCAACTAGCGGGTATGAGACCCAGTACTTC. Its translation is CASSQEATSGYETQYF. The gene calls are TRBV4-1 and TRBJ2-5; 9 positions match TRBD2. The CDR3 consists of 16 residues. Germline V CDR1 and CDR2: MGHRA, YSYEKL. Trimming cost V 3 bases and J 5 bases; bases outside gene matches: 10.

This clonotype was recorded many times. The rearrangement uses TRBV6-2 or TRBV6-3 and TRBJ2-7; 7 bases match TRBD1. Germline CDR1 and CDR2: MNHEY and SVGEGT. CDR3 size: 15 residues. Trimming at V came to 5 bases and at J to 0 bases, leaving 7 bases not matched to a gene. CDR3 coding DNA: TGTGCCAGCAGTCACACAGGGGAAGGCTCCTACGAGCAGTACTTC. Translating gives CASSHTGEGSYEQYF.

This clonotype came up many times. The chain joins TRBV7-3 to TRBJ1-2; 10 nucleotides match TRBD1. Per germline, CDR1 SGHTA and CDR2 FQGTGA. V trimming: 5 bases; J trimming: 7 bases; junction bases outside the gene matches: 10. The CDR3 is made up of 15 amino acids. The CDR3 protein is CASSSIGGQGGGYTF. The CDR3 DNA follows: TGTGCCAGCAGCAGCATTGGCGGACAGGGGGGTGGCTACACCTTC.

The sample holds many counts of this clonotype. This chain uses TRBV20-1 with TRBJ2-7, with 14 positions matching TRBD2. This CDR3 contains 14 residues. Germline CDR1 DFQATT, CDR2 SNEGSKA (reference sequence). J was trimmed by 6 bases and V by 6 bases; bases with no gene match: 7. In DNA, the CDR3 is TGCAGTGCCCCTACCGGGACTAGCGGGGGCGAGCAGTACTTC. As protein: CSAPTGTSGGEQYF.

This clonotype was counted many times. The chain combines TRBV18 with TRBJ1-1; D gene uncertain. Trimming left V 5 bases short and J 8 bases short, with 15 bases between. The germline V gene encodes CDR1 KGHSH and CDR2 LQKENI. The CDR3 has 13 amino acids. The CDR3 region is CASSDGLTREAFF. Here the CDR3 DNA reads TGTGCCAGCTCAGACGGACTTACTAGGGAAGCTTTCTTT. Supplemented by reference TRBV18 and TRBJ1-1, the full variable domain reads NAGVMQNPRHLVRRRGQEARLRCSPMKGHSHVYWYRQLPEEGLKFMVYLQKENIIDESGMPKERFSAEFPKEGPSILRIQQVVRGDSAAYFCASSDGLTREAFFGQGTRLTVV.

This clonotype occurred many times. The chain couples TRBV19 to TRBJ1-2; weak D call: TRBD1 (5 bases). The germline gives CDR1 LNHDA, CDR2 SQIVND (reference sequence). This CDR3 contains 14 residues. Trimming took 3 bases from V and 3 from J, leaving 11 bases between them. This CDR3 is CASSIGRDDYGYTF. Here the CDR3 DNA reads TGTGCCAGTAGTATCGGCAGGGACGACTATGGCTACACCTTC.

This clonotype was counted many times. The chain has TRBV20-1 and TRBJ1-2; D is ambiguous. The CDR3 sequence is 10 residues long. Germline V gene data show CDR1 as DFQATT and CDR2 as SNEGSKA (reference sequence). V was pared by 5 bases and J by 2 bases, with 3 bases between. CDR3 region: CSALNYGYTF. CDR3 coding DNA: TGCAGTGCTCTAAACTATGGCTACACCTTC.

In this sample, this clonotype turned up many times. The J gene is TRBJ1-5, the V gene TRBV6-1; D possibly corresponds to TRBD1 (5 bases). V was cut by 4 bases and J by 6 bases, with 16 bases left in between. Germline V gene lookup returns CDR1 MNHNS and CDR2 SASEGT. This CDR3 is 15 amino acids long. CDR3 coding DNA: TGTGCCAGCAGTGGCAGCAGGGTGACGGTTCAGCCCCAGCATTTT. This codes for CASSGSRVTVQPQHF.

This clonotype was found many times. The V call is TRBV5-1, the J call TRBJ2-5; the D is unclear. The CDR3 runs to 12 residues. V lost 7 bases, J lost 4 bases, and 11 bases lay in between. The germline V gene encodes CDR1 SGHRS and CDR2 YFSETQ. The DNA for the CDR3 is TGCGCCAGCGGGCCCTCCAGAGAGACCCAGTACTTC. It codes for CASGPSRETQYF.

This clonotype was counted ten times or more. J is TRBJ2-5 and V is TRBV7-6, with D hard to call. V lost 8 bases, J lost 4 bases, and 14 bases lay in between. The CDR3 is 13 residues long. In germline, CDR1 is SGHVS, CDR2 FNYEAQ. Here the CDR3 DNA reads TGTGCCAGCGGACGAGCGCTTCGAGAGACCCAGTACTTC. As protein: CASGRALRETQYF.

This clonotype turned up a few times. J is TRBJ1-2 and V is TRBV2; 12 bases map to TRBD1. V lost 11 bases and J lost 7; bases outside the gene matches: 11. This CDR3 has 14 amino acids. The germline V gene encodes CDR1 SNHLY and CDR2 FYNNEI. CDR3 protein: CAVSSGTGGFGYTF. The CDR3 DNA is TGTGCCGTCAGTTCCGGGACAGGGGGCTTTGGCTACACCTTC.

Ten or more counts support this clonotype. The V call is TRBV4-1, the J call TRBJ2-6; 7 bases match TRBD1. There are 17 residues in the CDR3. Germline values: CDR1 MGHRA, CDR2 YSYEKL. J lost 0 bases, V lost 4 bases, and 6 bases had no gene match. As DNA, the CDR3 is TGCGCCAGCAGCCTAAGGGGACAGAGCTCTGGGGCCAACGTCCTGACTTTC. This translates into CASSLRGQSSGANVLTF.

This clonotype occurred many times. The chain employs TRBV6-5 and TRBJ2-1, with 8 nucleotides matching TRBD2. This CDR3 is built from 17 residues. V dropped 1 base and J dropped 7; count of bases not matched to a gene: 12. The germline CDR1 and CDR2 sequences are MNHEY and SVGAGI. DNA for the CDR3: TGTGCCAGCAGTTACTACTGGACTAGCAAGCGCATGAATGAGCAGTTCTTC. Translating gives CASSYYWTSKRMNEQFF.

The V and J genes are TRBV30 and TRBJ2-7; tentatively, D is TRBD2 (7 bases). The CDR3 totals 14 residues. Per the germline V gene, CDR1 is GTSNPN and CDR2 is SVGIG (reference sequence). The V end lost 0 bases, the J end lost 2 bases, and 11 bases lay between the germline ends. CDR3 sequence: CAWSVLGGPYEQYF. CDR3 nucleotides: TGTGCCTGGAGTGTACTCGGGGGGCCCTACGAGCAGTACTTC.

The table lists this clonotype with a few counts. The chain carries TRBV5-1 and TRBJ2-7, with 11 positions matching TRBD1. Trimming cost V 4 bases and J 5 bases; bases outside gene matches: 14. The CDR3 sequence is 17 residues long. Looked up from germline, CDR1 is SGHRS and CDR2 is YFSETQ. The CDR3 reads CASSIGAGTGGLHEQYF. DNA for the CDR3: TGCGCCAGCAGCATAGGCGCCGGGACAGGGGGTCTCCACGAGCAGTACTTC.

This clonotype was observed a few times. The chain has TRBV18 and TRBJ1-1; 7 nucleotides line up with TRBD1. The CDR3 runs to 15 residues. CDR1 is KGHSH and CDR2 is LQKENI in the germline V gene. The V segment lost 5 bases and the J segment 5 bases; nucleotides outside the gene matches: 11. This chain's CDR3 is CASSAGAQGETEAFF. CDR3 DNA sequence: TGTGCCAGCTCAGCGGGTGCCCAGGGGGAGACTGAAGCTTTCTTT.